These 19 T cell receptor beta chains share one sample of origin, sequenced in a study of OX40 agonist ivuxolimab in advanced cancers. Data came from immunoSEQ multiplex PCR; TCRdb stores just in-frame clones and leaves some out. Altogether 65,000 to 85,000 clones are present, 65% to 90% being singletons, with the ten largest covering roughly 3%. This material consisted of CD4+ or CD8+ T cells sorted from blood, taken in a trial of the OX40 agonist ivuxolimab. The receptors derive from an adult with an advanced solid tumor such as melanoma, head and neck, liver or kidney cancer.

V and J are TRBV7-2 and TRBJ2-7, with TRBD1 matching 8 bases. The CDR3 loop spans 14 amino acids. V was clipped by 5 bases and J by 3 bases; unmatched bases: 6. From germline, CDR1 is SGHTA and CDR2 FQGNSA. CDR3 in amino acids: CASSLGQDYYEQYF. The CDR3 nucleotides read TGTGCCAGCAGCCTGGGACAGGACTACTACGAGCAGTACTTC.

The chain carries TRBV7-9 and TRBJ2-7; TRBD2 matches at 7 bases. Germline V gives CDR1 SEHNR, CDR2 FQNEAQ (reference sequence). V lost 4 bases to trimming and J lost 2 bases; unmatched junction nucleotides: 8. CDR3 length equals 15 residues. CDR3 sequence: CASSSLRGDPYEQYF. DNA of the CDR3: TGTGCCAGCAGCTCACTCCGGGGGGATCCCTACGAGCAGTACTTC.

The gene calls are TRBV6-6 and TRBJ2-3; D assignment may be TRBD1 or TRBD2 (7 bases each). Germline CDR1 MNHNY, CDR2 SVGAGI (reference sequence). Trimming removed 9 bases at V and 5 bases at J, with 18 bases between. The CDR3 contains 14 residues. As DNA, the CDR3 is TGTGCCAGTTCAGGGGGAGGGAGAGGAGATACGCAGTATTTT. As protein: CASSGGGRGDTQYF.

This rearrangement joins TRBV27 to TRBJ2-3; tentatively, D is TRBD2 (6 bases). CDR3 size: 15 residues. V was shortened by 3 bases and J by 1 base, with 11 bases between the two germline ends. Per the germline V gene, CDR1 is MNHEY and CDR2 is SMNVEV (reference sequence). CDR3: CASSFSGLRTDTQYF. CDR3 coding DNA: TGTGCCAGCAGTTTTTCGGGACTGCGCACAGATACGCAGTATTTT.

The chain recombines TRBV5-3 with TRBJ2-5; TRBD1 agrees at 8 bases. TRBV5-3 is an ORF for which the function is uncertain. This CDR3 spans 15 amino acids. With V trimmed by 3 bases and J by 4 bases, 8 bases remained unmatched. The CDR3 nucleotides read TGTGCCAGAAGCTCAAACAATACAGGGGGAGAGACCCAGTACTTC. Protein product: CARSSNNTGGETQYF.

This clone has just a few counts. This chain joins TRBV7-2 and TRBJ2-3, with a weak D call TRBD2 (7 bases). With 6 bases removed from V and 9 bases from J, the gap between germline ends came to 22 bases. CDR1 and CDR2 from the germline V gene are SGHTA and FQGNSA. The CDR3 totals 15 residues. CDR3 protein: CASRPYLAARGTQYF. DNA for the CDR3: TGTGCCAGCAGACCCTATCTAGCGGCAAGGGGGACGCAGTATTTT. The variable domain in full, completed from reference TRBV7-2 and TRBJ2-3, reads GAGVSQSPSNKVTEKGKDVELRCDPISGHTALYWYRQSLGQGLEFLIYFQGNSAPDKSGLPSDRFSAERTGGSVSTLTIQRTQQEDSAVYLCASRPYLAARGTQYFGPGTRLTVL.

The chain recombines TRBV11-1 with TRBJ2-4; D is unresolved. The CDR3 has 16 residues. Germline CDR1 is SGHAT and CDR2 is FQDESV (reference sequence). The V and J ends lost 3 bases and 4 bases respectively, with 16 bases between them. CDR3 in amino acids: CASSFLGTVGKNIQYF. In DNA form, the CDR3 reads TGTGCCAGCAGCTTTTTGGGTACAGTGGGGAAAAACATTCAGTACTTC.

This clone was seen ten or more times. The chain's CDR3 is CASSSTGSAAGELFF. CDR3 DNA sequence: TGTGCCAGCAGCTCGACAGGGTCTGCTGCCGGGGAGCTGTTTTTT. The chain recombines TRBV7-9 with TRBJ2-2; 7 nucleotides match TRBD1. Unmatched junction bases numbered 8, after V lost 4 bases and J lost 6 bases. The V gene's germline CDR1 is SEHNR and CDR2 FQNEAQ (reference sequence). CDR3 size: 15 residues.

Here the CDR3 reads CASSLKVTRQFF. CDR3 nucleotides: TGTGCCAGCAGCTTAAAGGTTACCCGGCAGTTCTTC. V is TRBV7-2 and J is TRBJ2-1; no firm D call. CDR1 is SGHTA, CDR2 FQGNSA, per germline. This CDR3 region has 12 residues. With 2 bases removed from V and 12 bases from J, the gap between germline ends came to 11 bases.

The chain uses TRBV7-9 and TRBJ2-2, with 9 bases aligning to TRBD1. J gave up 6 bases and V 5 bases, and 7 bases lay outside the gene matches. Germline CDR1 is SEHNR and CDR2 is FQNEAQ (reference sequence). The CDR3 runs 15 residues. This chain's CDR3 is CASSRGQGSAGELFF. The CDR3 bases are TGTGCCAGCAGCCGGGGACAGGGTAGCGCCGGGGAGCTGTTTTTT.

V and J are TRBV7-9 and TRBJ1-2; no clear D gene. Germline values: CDR1 SEHNR, CDR2 FQNEAQ (reference sequence). V lost 1 base and J lost 7, with 16 bases in between. The CDR3 sequence is 15 residues long. This chain's CDR3 is CASSLERGIPLGYTF. The CDR3 DNA reads TGTGCCAGCAGCTTAGAGCGGGGTATCCCGCTTGGCTACACCTTC.

The chain links TRBV29-1 to TRBJ2-3; D assignment may be TRBD1 or TRBD2 (6 bases each). This CDR3 has 16 residues. The V end was cut by 1 base, the J end by 3 bases, with 17 bases between. Germline V gene lookup returns CDR1 SQVTM and CDR2 ANQGSEA. The chain's CDR3 is CSVEAIRGRKTDTQYF. Written as DNA, the CDR3 is TGCAGCGTTGAAGCGATACGGGGGCGAAAAACAGATACGCAGTATTTT.

The chain couples TRBV5-6 to TRBJ1-1, with D uncertain. Germline lookup yields CDR1 SGHDT and CDR2 YYEEEE. V lost 4 bases to trimming and J lost 1 base, with 14 bases between them. This CDR3 comprises 15 residues. The CDR3 region has the DNA TGTGCCAGCAGCCCTTTACGTACTGCGAACACTGAAGCTTTCTTT. Its translation: CASSPLRTANTEAFF.

Here the CDR3 DNA reads TGTGCCAGCAGTGATCAAGGGACTAAAGACTACGAGCAGTACTTC. This gives the protein CASSDQGTKDYEQYF. The V and J genes are TRBV6-4 and TRBJ2-7; 7 positions agree with TRBD2. The CDR3 runs 15 residues. Germline trimming cut 3 bases from V and 3 bases from J; bases unmatched to any gene: 8. Germline V gene data show CDR1 as MRHNA and CDR2 as SNTAGT.

The chain carries TRBV7-8 and TRBJ2-3; a weak D match, TRBD2 (5 bases). In germline, CDR1 is SGHVS, CDR2 FQNEAQ. The CDR3 loop spans 21 amino acids. V lost 7 bases and J 4 bases, leaving 36 bases between the germline ends. DNA for the CDR3: TGTGCCAGCACCTTCCAGTCTTGGGCCGAAAGAAGGAGGAAAGAAGCAGATACGCAGTATTTT. This sequence encodes CASTFQSWAERRRKEADTQYF.

V usage is TRBV30 and J usage is TRBJ2-1; 8 nucleotides agree with TRBD2. CDR3 length: 14 amino acids. V lost 0 bases to trimming and J lost 3 bases; unmatched junction nucleotides: 1. The germline CDR1 and CDR2 sequences are GTSNPN and SVGIG (reference sequence). The CDR3 loop reads CAWSVSGGYNEQFF. In DNA, the CDR3 is TGTGCCTGGAGTGTAAGCGGGGGCTACAATGAGCAGTTCTTC.

As for this clone: The DNA is left out, because the CDR3 cannot be placed on it with certainty; the CDR3 is given as TCRdb lists it. The rearrangement joins TRBV19 to TRBJ1-2; TRBD1 is taken as the D call from the table, unchecked against the DNA. The CDR3 spans 14 amino acids, including both terminal residues. The germline V gene encodes CDR1 LNHDA and CDR2 SQIVND (reference sequence). CDR3 in amino acids: CASTSDRAGYGYTF.

The genes are TRBV20-1 and TRBJ2-5; D not certain. Germline CDR1 DFQATT, CDR2 SNEGSKA (reference sequence). V was cut by 3 bases and J by 2 bases, with 4 bases left in between. The CDR3 runs 11 residues. The DNA of the CDR3 is TGCAGTGCTAGGGTACAAGAGACCCAGTACTTC. Translating it yields CSARVQETQYF.

The chain is built from TRBV19 and TRBJ2-3, with TRBD2 identical over 11 bases. This CDR3 is built from 14 residues. Germline-derived CDR1 and CDR2 are LNHDA and SQIVND (reference sequence). Unmatched junction bases numbered 3, after V lost 10 bases and J lost 0 bases. For the CDR3, the DNA is TGTGCCACCGGACTAGCGGGTAGCACAGATACGCAGTATTTT. It encodes CATGLAGSTDTQYF.